Included here is one T cell receptor beta chain sequence, with context. This specimen belongs to a study of blood T cell repertoires in COVID-19. In the study overall: Researchers got acute and convalescent COVID-19 samples from the United States, Italy and Spain. PBMCs, B-cell-depleted T cells, or T cells provided the cDNA or gDNA that made up the material.

V was pared by 5 bases and J by 6 bases, with 11 bases between. The germline V gene encodes CDR1 MNHNY and CDR2 SVGAGI (reference sequence). The length of the CDR3 is 14 residues. Under the authors' procedure: The authors estimated nucleated cell counts from reference gene primer amplification. Profiled with immunoSEQ multiplex PCR; TCRdb holds only in-frame clones, not every one. V, J and clone size reflect that table, while D and trimming were determined from the DNA. The sample holds about 310,000 clones, roughly 84% seen once. Material: peripheral blood. The TCR was taken from a man aged 45-65 years with active or convalescent COVID-19. This chain connects TRBV6-6 to TRBJ1-6; tentative D call: TRBD1 (6 bases). The CDR3 bases are TGTGCCAGCAGTACACAGGGTACTAATTCACCCCTCCACTTT. This codes for CASSTQGTNSPLHF.